This record concerns one T cell receptor (beta chain) sequence. This record belongs to a study of blood T cell repertoires in COVID-19. Study at large: COVID-19 samples from acute and convalescent phases originated in the United States, Italy and Spain. From T cells, B-cell-depleted T cells, or PBMCs came the material, which was cDNA or gDNA.

In the study's own analysis: Amplification of reference gene primers provided the estimated nucleated cell counts. Libraries were prepared by immunoSEQ multiplex PCR; TCRdb keeps only in-frame clonotypes and omits some of them. That table supplies the V and J calls and clone size; D and trimming were determined from the DNA. The data show about 99,000 clones, with more than 85% seen just once and 5% to 8% held by the top ten. Looked up from germline, CDR1 is KGHSH and CDR2 is LQKENI. J lost 2 bases, V lost 2 bases, and 4 bases had no gene match. This CDR3 has 15 amino acids. Source material: peripheral blood. The V and J genes are TRBV18 and TRBJ2-3, with 7 nucleotides matching TRBD1. The clonotype originates from a human donor in a cohort sampled during active COVID-19. Here the CDR3 reads CASSPDREYTDTQYF. DNA for the CDR3: TGTGCCAGCTCACCAGACAGGGAGTACACAGATACGCAGTATTTT.